This TCR beta chain was captured by sequencing in a study of cytomegalovirus exposure and HLA in healthy donors. Germline-derived CDR1 and CDR2 are SGHDT and YYEEEE. The germline V and J ends were trimmed by 4 bases and 8 bases, with 11 bases remaining between them. This CDR3 is 12 amino acids long. PCR used 60 Vbeta primers and 13 Jbeta primers. The protocol was immunoSEQ multiplex PCR, while the TCRdb copy is restricted to in-frame clones and leaves out a portion. Among roughly 120,000 clones listed, over 60% were seen once. The chain joins TRBV5-6 to TRBJ2-3; D perhaps matches TRBD2 (5 bases). The sequenced material came from PBMCs. The receptor was derived from a woman aged 25 to 45 in good health and CMV-seronegative. CDR3 DNA: TGTGCCAGCAGCCTACTAGTGGGTACGCAGTATTTT. This gives the protein CASSLLVGTQYF.